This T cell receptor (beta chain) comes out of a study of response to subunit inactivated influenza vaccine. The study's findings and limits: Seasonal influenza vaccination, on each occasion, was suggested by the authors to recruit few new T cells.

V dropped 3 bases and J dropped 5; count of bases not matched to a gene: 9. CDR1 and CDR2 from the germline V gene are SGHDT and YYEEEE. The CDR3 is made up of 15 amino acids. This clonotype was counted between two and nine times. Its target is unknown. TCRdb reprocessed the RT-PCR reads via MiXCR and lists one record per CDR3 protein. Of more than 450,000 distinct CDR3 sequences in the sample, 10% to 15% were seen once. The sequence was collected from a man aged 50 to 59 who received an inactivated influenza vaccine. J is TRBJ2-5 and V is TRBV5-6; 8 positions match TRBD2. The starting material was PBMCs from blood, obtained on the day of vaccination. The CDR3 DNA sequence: TGTGCCAGCAGCTGGATGACTAGCGAACAGGAGACCCAGTACTTC. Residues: CASSWMTSEQETQYF.